One and the same sample provided the 14 T cell receptor beta chains below, sequenced in a study of OX40 agonist ivuxolimab in advanced cancers. Method: immunoSEQ multiplex PCR; TCRdb's copy keeps in-frame clones and lacks some. This sample has tens of thousands of clones; around 92% occur once, and the top ten carry around 19%. The source material was CD4+ or CD8+ T cells sorted from blood, sampled in a trial of the OX40 agonist ivuxolimab. These receptors all stem from an adult with an advanced solid tumor such as melanoma, head and neck, liver or kidney cancer.

The CDR3 DNA sequence: TGTGCCAGTAGAGAACGGGACAGGCCTTCAGAGCTGTTTTTT. Amino acid sequence: CASRERDRPSELFF. The V call is TRBV19, the J call TRBJ2-2, with 8 bases lining up with TRBD1. This CDR3 has 14 amino acids. After removal of 6 bases from V and 11 bases from J, the junction contained 11 bases not matched to a gene. The germline gives CDR1 LNHDA, CDR2 SQIVND (reference sequence).

The chain joins TRBV7-6 to TRBJ1-2; D gene uncertain. The CDR3 sequence is 12 residues long. The V gene's germline CDR1 is SGHVS and CDR2 FNYEAQ. The ends were cut back, 4 bases at V and 8 bases at J, with 11 bases in the middle. The CDR3 protein is CASSWGSGGYTF. Written as DNA, the CDR3 is TGTGCCAGCAGCTGGGGAAGCGGGGGCTACACCTTC. Drawing the rest from reference TRBV7-6 and TRBJ1-2, the complete variable domain is GAGVSQSPRYKVTKRGQDVALRCDPISGHVSLYWYRQALGQGPEFLTYFNYEAQQDKSGLPNDRFSAERPEGSISTLTIQRTEQRDSAMYRCASSWGSGGYTFGSGTRLTVV.

The chain links TRBV6-5 to TRBJ2-5; tentatively, D is TRBD1 (6 bases). CDR3 length equals 15 residues. The germline V gene has CDR1 MNHEY and CDR2 SVGAGI. Trimming removed 2 bases at V and 2 bases at J, with 12 bases between. The CDR3 spells CASSYGDRPQETQYF. The CDR3 DNA reads as TGTGCCAGCAGTTACGGAGACAGGCCGCAAGAGACCCAGTACTTC.

The CDR3 sequence is CASSQGAGEVAGELFF. The CDR3, as DNA: TGCGCCAGCAGCCAGGGGGCGGGAGAGGTTGCCGGGGAGCTGTTTTTT. The rearrangement links TRBV4-3 to TRBJ2-2; TRBD2 is a possible D gene (7 bases). The germline V gene has CDR1 LGHNA and CDR2 YSLEER. The V end lost 3 bases, the J end lost 6 bases, and 17 bases lay between the germline ends. The CDR3 totals 16 residues.

The chain links TRBV9 to TRBJ2-5, with D maybe TRBD2 (5 bases). The CDR3 contains 17 residues. Germline V gene sequence: CDR1 SGDLS, CDR2 YYNGEE. Trimming took 3 bases from V and 2 from J, leaving 20 bases between them. The CDR3 reads CASSADPRTGRQETQYF. The DNA for the CDR3 is TGTGCCAGCAGCGCCGATCCCCGGACTGGACGACAAGAGACCCAGTACTTC.

The CDR3 sequence is CSVELWEGPNEQFF. Written as DNA, the CDR3 is TGCAGCGTTGAACTGTGGGAGGGGCCCAATGAGCAGTTCTTC. V gene TRBV29-1 combines with J gene TRBJ2-1; 7 bases agree with TRBD2. Germline values: CDR1 SQVTM, CDR2 ANQGSEA. After removal of 2 bases from V and 6 bases from J, the junction contained 7 bases not matched to a gene. This CDR3 region has 14 residues.

The chain is built from TRBV7-8 and TRBJ2-1; D is unclear. Trimming took off 5 bases at V and 4 bases at J, with 12 bases between the two ends. Germline V gene data show CDR1 as SGHVS and CDR2 as FQNEAQ. CDR3 length equals 14 residues. CDR3 DNA sequence: TGTGCCAGCAGCCCTGCCGGAACTTACAATGAGCAGTTCTTC. This codes for CASSPAGTYNEQFF.

In this sample, this clone turned up once. CDR3 amino acids: CASSQAYYSYEQYF. CDR3 coding DNA: TGTGCCAGCAGCCAGGCGTACTACTCCTACGAGCAGTACTTC. This chain joins TRBV11-2 and TRBJ2-7; D is undetermined. CDR1 and CDR2 from the germline V gene are SGHAT and FQNNGV. The ends were cut back, 5 bases at V and 0 bases at J, with 11 bases in the middle. The CDR3 has 14 amino acids.

The genes are TRBV27 and TRBJ2-7, with 9 bases that match TRBD2. Trimming removed 2 bases from V and 4 bases from J; junction bases left unmatched: 12. Germline lookup yields CDR1 MNHEY and CDR2 SMNVEV (reference sequence). This CDR3 is 17 amino acids long. CDR3 sequence reads: CASSLHGVASGIYEQYF. The CDR3 nucleotides are TGTGCCAGCAGTTTACATGGGGTGGCTAGCGGGATTTACGAGCAGTACTTC.

This sequence joins TRBV29-1 and TRBJ2-7; 7 positions agree with TRBD1. Germline CDR1 SQVTM, CDR2 ANQGSEA. V was pared by 6 bases and J by 1 base, with 18 bases of the junction left unmatched. This CDR3 spans 17 amino acids. The CDR3 region has the DNA TGCAGCGTGGCGTACAGGGGATCGGGCACCCAATCCTACGAGCAGTACTTC. Its protein is CSVAYRGSGTQSYEQYF.

This clone has a handful of counts. The J gene is TRBJ2-7, the V gene TRBV5-1; no definite D call. Germline V gene sequence: CDR1 SGHRS, CDR2 YFSETQ. V dropped 0 bases and J dropped 2 bases, with 9 bases sitting between them. The CDR3 runs 14 residues. The CDR3 reads CASSLDRLAYEQYF. CDR3 coding DNA: TGCGCCAGCAGCTTGGACAGATTGGCCTACGAGCAGTACTTC. The full variable domain, its missing parts supplied by reference TRBV5-1 and TRBJ2-7, is KAGVTQTPRYLIKTRGQQVTLSCSPISGHRSVSWYQQTPGQGLQFLFEYFSETQRNKGNFPGRFSGRQFSNSRSEMNVSTLELGDSALYLCASSLDRLAYEQYFGPGTRLTVT.

This chain links TRBV7-9 with TRBJ1-2; weak D call: TRBD1 (6 bases). V was shortened by 0 bases and J by 6 bases, with 17 bases between the two germline ends. The CDR3 is made up of 16 amino acids. In germline, CDR1 is SEHNR, CDR2 FQNEAQ (reference sequence). The CDR3 is CASSLARQGPSHGYTF. The CDR3 nucleotides are TGTGCCAGCAGCTTAGCCCGCCAGGGGCCATCCCATGGCTACACCTTC.

This chain links TRBV9 with TRBJ2-7; 8 bases map to TRBD1. The CDR3 loop spans 14 amino acids. CDR1 and CDR2 from the germline V gene are SGDLS and YYNGEE. The V segment lost 4 bases and the J segment 7 bases; nucleotides outside the gene matches: 10. In nucleotides, the CDR3 is TGTGCCAGCAGCCCCCGGGACAGGATCGGGGAGCAGTACTTC. Amino acids: CASSPRDRIGEQYF.

The chain employs TRBV5-4 and TRBJ2-7; TRBD1 matches 9 bases. This CDR3 has 15 amino acids. Germline V gene lookup returns CDR1 SGHNT and CDR2 YYREEE (reference sequence). With 5 bases clipped from V and 3 bases from J, the junction kept 9 bases outside the gene matches. Written as DNA, the CDR3 is TGTGCCAGCAGATCGCCGGGACAGGGAATCTACGAGCAGTACTTC. Translation gives CASRSPGQGIYEQYF. The variable domain in full, completed from reference TRBV5-4 and TRBJ2-7, reads ETGVTQSPTHLIKTRGQQVTLRCSSQSGHNTVSWYQQALGQGPQFIFQYYREEENGRGNFPPRFSGLQFPNYSSELNVNALELDDSALYLCASRSPGQGIYEQYFGPGTRLTVT.